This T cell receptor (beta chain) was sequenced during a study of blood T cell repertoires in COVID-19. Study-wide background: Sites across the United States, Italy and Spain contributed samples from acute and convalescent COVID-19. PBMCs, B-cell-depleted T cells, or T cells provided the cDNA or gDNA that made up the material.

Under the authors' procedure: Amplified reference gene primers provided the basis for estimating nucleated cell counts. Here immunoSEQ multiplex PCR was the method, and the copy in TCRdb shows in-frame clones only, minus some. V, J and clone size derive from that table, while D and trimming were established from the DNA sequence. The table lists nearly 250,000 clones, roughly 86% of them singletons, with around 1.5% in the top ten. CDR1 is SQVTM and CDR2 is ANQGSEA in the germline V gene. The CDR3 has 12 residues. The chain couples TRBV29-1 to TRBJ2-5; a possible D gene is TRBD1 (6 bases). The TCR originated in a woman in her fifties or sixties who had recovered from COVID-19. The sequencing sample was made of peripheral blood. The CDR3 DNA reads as TGCACCACAGGGACCTCGCAAGAGACCCAGTACTTC. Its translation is CTTGTSQETQYF. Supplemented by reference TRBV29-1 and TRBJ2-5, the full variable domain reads SAVISQKPSRDICQRGTSLTIQCQVDSQVTMMFWYRQQPGQSLTLIATANQGSEATYESGFVIDKFPISRPNLTFSTLTVSNMSPEDSSIYLCTTGTSQETQYFGPGTRLLVL.